Included here is one T cell receptor beta chain sequence, with context. These data belong to a study of shared clonotypes between healthy human individuals. About the research overall: Sampling drew on donors who were a couple of women and a few men aged 18 to 49.

Naivety among CD8 cells was defined by CD45RO negativity and positive CCR7 selection, thereby excluding terminally differentiated effector memory CD45RA+ cells. Repertoires were generated with immunoSEQ multiplex PCR, while TCRdb's copy carries only in-frame clones and drops some. The profile shows about 2 million clones, about 94% of them singletons. This receptor was obtained from a man aged 18 to 29 in good health. The sample consisted of naive CD8+ T cells sorted from blood.

CDR3 protein: CASAPSYNEQFF. The CDR3 nucleotides are TGTGCCAGTGCCCCATCTTACAATGAGCAGTTCTTC. The chain couples TRBV2 to TRBJ2-1; no clear D. The V end was cut by 9 bases, the J end by 4 bases, with 10 bases between. The CDR3 spans 12 residues. CDR1 and CDR2 (germline): SNHLY, FYNNEI. The full variable domain, rest sourced from reference TRBV2 and TRBJ2-1, is EPEVTQTPSHQVTQMGQEVILRCVPISNHLYFYWYRQILGQKVEFLVSFYNNEISEKSEIFDDQFSVERPDGSNFTLKIRSTKLEDSAMYFCASAPSYNEQFFGPGTRLTVL.